The subject of this entry is one TCR beta chain. A multiplex PCR was run with 60 Vbeta primers and 13 Jbeta primers. The assay was immunoSEQ multiplex PCR, and TCRdb's table has in-frame clones only and misses some. The sample holds about 180,000 clones, 70% to 90% seen once. Germline values: CDR1 SGHRS, CDR2 YFSETQ. V dropped 1 base and J dropped 0 bases, with 15 bases sitting between them. The CDR3 is 17 amino acids. This sample was included in a study of cytomegalovirus exposure and HLA in healthy donors. Sample: PBMCs. The TCR originated in a woman in her 30s in good health and CMV-seronegative. This chain links TRBV5-1 with TRBJ2-3, with D possibly being TRBD2 (6 bases). This chain's CDR3 is CASSLQGHGTSTDTQYF. The CDR3, as DNA: TGCGCCAGCAGCTTGCAGGGTCACGGGACTAGCACAGATACGCAGTATTTT.